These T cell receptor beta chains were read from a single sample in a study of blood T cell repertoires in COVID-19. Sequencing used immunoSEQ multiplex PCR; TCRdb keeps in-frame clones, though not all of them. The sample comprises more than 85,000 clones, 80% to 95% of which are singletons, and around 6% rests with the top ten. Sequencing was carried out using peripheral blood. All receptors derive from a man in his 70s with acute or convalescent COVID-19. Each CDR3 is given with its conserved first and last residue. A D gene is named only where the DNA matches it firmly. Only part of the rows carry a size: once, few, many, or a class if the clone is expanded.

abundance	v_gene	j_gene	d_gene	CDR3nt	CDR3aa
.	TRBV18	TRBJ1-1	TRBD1	TGTGCCAGCTCAGAGGGACAGAGGAACACTGAAGCTTTCTTT	CASSEGQRNTEAFF
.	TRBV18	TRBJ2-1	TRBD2	TGTGCCAGCTCATCGTCCCCTAGCGGGGACCCTCACAATGAGCAGTTCTTC	CASSSSPSGDPHNEQFF
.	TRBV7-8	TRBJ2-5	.	TGTGCCAGCAATTGGCGGAGGGAGGAGACCCAGTACTTC	CASNWRREETQYF
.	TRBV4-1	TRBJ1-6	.	TGCGCCAGCAGCGTAGGGGTCTCACCCCTCCACTTT	CASSVGVSPLHF
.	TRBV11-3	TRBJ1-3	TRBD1	TGTGCCAGCAGCCCAGGACAGGGGCACCTTATCTCTGGAAACACCATATATTTT	CASSPGQGHLISGNTIYF
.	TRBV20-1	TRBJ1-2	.	TGCAGTGCTAACCAGGGGAATGGCTACACCTTC	CSANQGNGYTF
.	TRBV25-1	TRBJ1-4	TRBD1	TGTGCCAGCAGTGAATTTGGAGGGGGCAGTGAAAAACTGTTTTTT	CASSEFGGGSEKLFF
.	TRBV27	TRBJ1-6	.	TGTGCCAGCAGTTTATGGACAGCGCTAAATTCACCCCTCCACTTT	CASSLWTALNSPLHF
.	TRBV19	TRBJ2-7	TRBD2	TGTGCCAGTAGTCCCGGGACTAGCGGGAGTCTAAGGGAGCAGTACTTC	CASSPGTSGSLREQYF
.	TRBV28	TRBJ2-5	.	TGTGCCAGCAGTTTAGCGGGAGAGACCCAGTACTTC	CASSLAGETQYF
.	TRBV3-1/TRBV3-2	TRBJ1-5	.	TGTGCCAGCAGCCAAGATTACAGTCGCAATCAGCCCCAGCATTTT	CASSQDYSRNQPQHF
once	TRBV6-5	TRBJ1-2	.	TGTGCCAGCACCAGGGCAGGGGCCTATGGCTACACCTTC	CASTRAGAYGYTF
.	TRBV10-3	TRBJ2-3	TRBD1	TGTGCCATCAGTGAGACCGGGACAGGGTATACAGATACGCAGTATTTT	CAISETGTGYTDTQYF
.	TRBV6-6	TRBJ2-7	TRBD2	TGTGCCAGCAGTTACGGGGGAGGGAGGCAGTACGAGCAGTACTTC	CASSYGGGRQYEQYF
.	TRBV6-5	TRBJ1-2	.	TGTGCCAGCAGTTACCGGGTTTCAGTCGGTGGCTACACCTTC	CASSYRVSVGGYTF
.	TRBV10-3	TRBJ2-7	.	TGTGCCATCACCTCCCCCGAGAAGCACTACGAGCAGTACTTC	CAITSPEKHYEQYF
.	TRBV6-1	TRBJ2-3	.	TGTGCCAGCAGTGATATGGACACCGATACGCAGTATTTT	CASSDMDTDTQYF
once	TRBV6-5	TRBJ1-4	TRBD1	TGTGCCAGCACCGGGACAGGGGCTAATGAAAAACTGTTTTTT	CASTGTGANEKLFF
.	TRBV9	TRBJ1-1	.	TGTGCCAGCAGCGTGGGGTGGACAACAGGAAACACTGAAGCTTTCTTT	CASSVGWTTGNTEAFF
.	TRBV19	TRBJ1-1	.	TGTGCCAGTAGTTTGGAAATTTCAGGGGTAACTGAAGCTTTCTTT	CASSLEISGVTEAFF
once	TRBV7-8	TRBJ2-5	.	TGTGCCAGCAGCTTATACGGAGGACGGGTAGAGACCCAGTACTTC	CASSLYGGRVETQYF
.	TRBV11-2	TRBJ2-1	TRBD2	TGTGCCAGCAGCTTACGTAGCGGGAGGGCCGTGGATGAGCAGTTCTTC	CASSLRSGRAVDEQFF
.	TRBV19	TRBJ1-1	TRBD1	TGTGCCAGTAGTACGCCCGGGACAGCCAGAGAAGCTTTCTTT	CASSTPGTAREAFF
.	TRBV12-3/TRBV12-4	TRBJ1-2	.	TGTGCCAGCAGTTTCCGGGACTATGGCTACACCTTC	CASSFRDYGYTF
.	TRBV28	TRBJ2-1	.	TGTGCCAGCAGTTTAGGAGGTTACAATGAGCAGTTCTTC	CASSLGGYNEQFF
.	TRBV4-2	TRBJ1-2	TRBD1	TGTGCCAGCAGCCAAGACCCGCGACAGGGAGGTTATGGCTACACCTTC	CASSQDPRQGGYGYTF
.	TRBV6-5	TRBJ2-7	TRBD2	TGTGCCAGCCGCAAGACTAGCGGGATATCCTACGAGCAGTACTTC	CASRKTSGISYEQYF
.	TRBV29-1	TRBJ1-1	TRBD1	TGCAGCGTCGACAGGGAGAACACTGAAGCTTTCTTT	CSVDRENTEAFF
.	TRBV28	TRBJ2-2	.	TGTGCCAGCAGGGGGCAGGTCGGGGAGCTGTTTTTT	CASRGQVGELFF
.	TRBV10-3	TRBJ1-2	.	TGTGCCATCAGTGACGGTACGACAGGAAGAGGGGATGGCTACACCTTC	CAISDGTTGRGDGYTF
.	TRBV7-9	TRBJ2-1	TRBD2	TGTGCCAGCCGGGAGGGCGACGTGTTTTACCATGAGCAGTTCTTC	CASREGDVFYHEQFF
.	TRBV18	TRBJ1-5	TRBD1	TGTGCCAGCCGGGGACAGCAAAATCAGCCCCAGCATTTT	CASRGQQNQPQHF
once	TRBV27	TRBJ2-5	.	TGTGCCAGCAGTTACACGCCGTACCAAGAGACCCAGTACTTC	CASSYTPYQETQYF
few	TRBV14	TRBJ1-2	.	TGTGCCAGCAGGGGAGGAGGGATACCCAGCGGCTACACCTTC	CASRGGGIPSGYTF